The present entry profiles one T cell receptor beta chain with its context. Every patient relapsed after autologous stem cell transplantation, and brentuximab vedotin exposure varied. This entry belongs to a study of PD-1 blockade in classical Hodgkin lymphoma. The CDR3 has 15 amino acids. Unmatched junction bases numbered 8, after V lost 0 bases and J lost 9 bases. CDR1 is MNHNS, CDR2 SASEGT, per germline. Profiling relied on immunoSEQ multiplex PCR, and the TCRdb table lists in-frame clones only, not all of them. The repertoire has tens of thousands of clones, roughly 70% of them found once; the top ten carry roughly 15%.

The material was peripheral blood mononuclear cells (PBMCs), obtained before the second cycle of nivolumab. The receptor's source is a human donor with classical Hodgkin lymphoma. The chain links TRBV6-1 to TRBJ1-2; 9 nucleotides match TRBD1. The DNA for the CDR3 is TGTGCCAGCAGTGAAGCAACAGGGGGCCTTTTTAGCTACACCTTC. Amino acid sequence: CASSEATGGLFSYTF.